A single sample gave rise to the 5 T cell receptor beta chains below, sequenced in a study of T cell changes during pregnancy in multiple sclerosis. Here immunoSEQ multiplex PCR was the method, and the copy in TCRdb shows in-frame clones only, minus some. The table shows around 45,000 clones, with 85% to 90% occurring only once. This specimen was CD8+ T cells from peripheral blood mononuclear cells, taken in the second trimester of pregnancy. All receptors come from a female donor with multiple sclerosis, enrolled in a pregnancy study.

This chain joins TRBV5-1 and TRBJ2-5, with TRBD2 matching over 11 bases. Germline V lookup: CDR1 SGHRS, CDR2 YFSETQ. V was pared by 4 bases and J by 1 base, with 6 bases of the junction left unmatched. This CDR3 contains 16 residues. CDR3 in DNA: TGCGCCAGCAGCCCCGCTAGCGGGGGGACCCAAGAGACCCAGTACTTC. The encoded protein is CASSPASGGTQETQYF.

This clone was detected once. Mismatch with germline at one junction end may stem from a read error. Other DNA sequences from this sample encode an identical CDR3 as well. The chain couples TRBV11-2 to TRBJ2-7; D may be TRBD1 (6 bases). The germline V gene encodes CDR1 SGHAT and CDR2 FQNNGV. This CDR3 contains 13 residues. CDR3 region: CASSFGTSFEQYF. The CDR3 DNA sequence: TGTGCCAGCAGCTTCGGGACATCCTTCGAGCAGTACTTC.

The chain uses TRBV7-6 and TRBJ1-2, with TRBD1 matching over 9 bases. The germline gives CDR1 SGHVS, CDR2 FNYEAQ. This CDR3 is built from 15 residues. Germline trimming cut 5 bases from V and 3 bases from J; bases unmatched to any gene: 7. The CDR3 reads CASSMGQGNDYGYTF. The DNA for the CDR3 is TGTGCCAGCAGCATGGGACAGGGTAACGACTATGGCTACACCTTC.

The DNA for the CDR3 is TGTGCCAGCAGCTCGGGACTAGCGGGCAATGAGCAGTTCTTC. As protein: CASSSGLAGNEQFF. This chain joins TRBV11-2 and TRBJ2-1; 12 positions match TRBD2. V dropped 4 bases and J dropped 6; count of bases not matched to a gene: 1. The germline V gene encodes CDR1 SGHAT and CDR2 FQNNGV. This CDR3 spans 14 amino acids.

The chain has TRBV6-6 and TRBJ1-1; D not resolved. This CDR3 has 11 amino acids. With 4 bases removed from V and 11 bases from J, the gap between germline ends came to 11 bases. Germline V gives CDR1 MNHNY, CDR2 SVGAGI (reference sequence). This CDR3 reads CASSSSLLAFF. The CDR3 nucleotides are TGTGCCAGCAGTTCTTCCCTACTTGCTTTCTTT.